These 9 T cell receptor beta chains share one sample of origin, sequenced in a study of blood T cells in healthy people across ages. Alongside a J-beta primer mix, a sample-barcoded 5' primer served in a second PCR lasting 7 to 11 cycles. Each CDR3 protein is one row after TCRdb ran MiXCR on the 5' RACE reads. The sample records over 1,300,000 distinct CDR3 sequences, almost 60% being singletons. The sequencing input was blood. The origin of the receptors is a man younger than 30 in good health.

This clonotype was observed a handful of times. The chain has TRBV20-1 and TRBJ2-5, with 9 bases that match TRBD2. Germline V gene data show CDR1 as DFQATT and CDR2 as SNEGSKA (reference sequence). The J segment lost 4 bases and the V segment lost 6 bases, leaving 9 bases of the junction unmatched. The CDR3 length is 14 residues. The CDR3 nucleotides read TGCAGTGCCGGTCCCTCACTAGCGGGAGAGACCCAGTACTTC. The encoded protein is CSAGPSLAGETQYF.

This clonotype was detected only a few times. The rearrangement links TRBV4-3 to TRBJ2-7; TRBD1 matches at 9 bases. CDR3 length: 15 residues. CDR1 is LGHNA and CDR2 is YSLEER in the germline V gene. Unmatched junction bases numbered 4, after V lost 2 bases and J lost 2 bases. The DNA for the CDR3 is TGCGCCAGCAGCCAAACAGGGGGCGCCGCCTACGAGCAGTACTTC. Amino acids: CASSQTGGAAYEQYF.

The CDR3 sequence: CSAENGATNTGELFF. The DNA of the CDR3 is TGCAGCGCCGAGAACGGGGCGACGAACACCGGGGAGCTGTTTTTT. J is TRBJ2-2 and V is TRBV29-1, with D perhaps matching TRBD1 or TRBD2 (5 bases each). This CDR3 region has 15 residues. V lost 7 bases and J 0 bases, leaving 15 bases between the germline ends. CDR1 and CDR2 from the germline V gene are SQVTM and ANQGSEA.

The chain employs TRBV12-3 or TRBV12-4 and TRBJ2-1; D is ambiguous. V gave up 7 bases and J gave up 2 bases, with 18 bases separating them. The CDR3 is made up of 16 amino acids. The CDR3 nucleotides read TGTGCCAGCACCCCGAGTTTTGCCTGGGCCTACAATGAGCAGTTCTTC. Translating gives CASTPSFAWAYNEQFF.

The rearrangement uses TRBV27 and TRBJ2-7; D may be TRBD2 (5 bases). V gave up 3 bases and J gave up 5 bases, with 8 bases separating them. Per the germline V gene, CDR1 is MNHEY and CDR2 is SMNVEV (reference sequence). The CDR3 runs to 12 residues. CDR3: CASSFVGDEQYF. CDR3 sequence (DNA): TGTGCCAGCAGTTTCGTCGGGGACGAGCAGTACTTC.

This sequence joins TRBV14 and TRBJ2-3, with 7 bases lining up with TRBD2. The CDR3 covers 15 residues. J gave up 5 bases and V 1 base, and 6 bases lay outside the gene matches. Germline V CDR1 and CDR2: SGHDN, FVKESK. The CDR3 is CASSQGAGAGDTQYF. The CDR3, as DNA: TGTGCCAGCAGCCAAGGTGCGGGAGCCGGAGATACGCAGTATTTT.

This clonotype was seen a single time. Here the CDR3 reads CASSQVSQSAHEQYF. In DNA form, the CDR3 reads TGCGCCAGCAGCCAAGTCTCACAGTCGGCCCACGAGCAGTACTTC. The chain couples TRBV4-1 to TRBJ2-7; D not resolved. CDR3 length: 15 residues. Trimming cost V 1 base and J 5 bases, with 15 bases left between them. Germline CDR1 and CDR2: MGHRA and YSYEKL.

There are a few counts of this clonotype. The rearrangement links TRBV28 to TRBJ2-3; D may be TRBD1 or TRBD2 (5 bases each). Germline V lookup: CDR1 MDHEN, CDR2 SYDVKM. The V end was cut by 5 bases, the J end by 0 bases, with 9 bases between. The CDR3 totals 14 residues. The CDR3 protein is CASSPRDSTDTQYF. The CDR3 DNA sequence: TGTGCCAGCAGTCCCCGGGACAGCACAGATACGCAGTATTTT. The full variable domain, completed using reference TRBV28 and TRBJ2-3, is DVKVTQSSRYLVKRTGEKVFLECVQDMDHENMFWYRQDPGLGLRLIYFSYDVKMKEKGDIPEGYSVSREKKERFSLILESASTNQTSMYLCASSPRDSTDTQYFGPGTRLTVL.

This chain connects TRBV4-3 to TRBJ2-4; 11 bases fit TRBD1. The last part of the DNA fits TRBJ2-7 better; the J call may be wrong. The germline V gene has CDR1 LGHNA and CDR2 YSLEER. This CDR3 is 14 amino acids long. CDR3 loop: CASSQGTGGTEQYF. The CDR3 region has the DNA TGCGCCAGCAGCCAAGGGACAGGGGGCACCGAGCAGTACTTC.